These 17 T cell receptor beta chains came from one sample sequenced in a study of control samples from healthy donors and cancer patients. The table came from immunoSEQ multiplex PCR; TCRdb's copy has only in-frame clones and leaves some out. There are 90,000 to 130,000 clones in the sample; around 80% occur only once, and approximately 6.7% lies in the top ten. Sequencing used blood. All receptors come from a man in his late teens or twenties in good health.

The chain uses TRBV5-1 and TRBJ2-2; D is perhaps TRBD2 (5 bases). Trimming stripped 6 bases from V and 2 bases from J, with 14 bases between. The CDR3 is made up of 15 amino acids. Germline CDR1 reads SGHRS; CDR2 reads YFSETQ. In DNA, the CDR3 is TGCGCCAGCACGTGGCGGGCCAGCAACACCGGGGAGCTGTTTTTT. Encoded protein: CASTWRASNTGELFF.

This rearrangement joins TRBV27 to TRBJ1-6, with 7 bases identical to TRBD1. Germline V gene lookup returns CDR1 MNHEY and CDR2 SMNVEV (reference sequence). V gave up 1 base and J gave up 7 bases; unmatched junction bases: 7. This CDR3 is 16 amino acids long. CDR3 nucleotide sequence: TGTGCCAGCAGTTTATATGCAGGGGGGGGCAATTCACCCCTCCACTTT. It encodes CASSLYAGGGNSPLHF.

A few counts support this clone. J is TRBJ1-2 and V is TRBV6-5; a weak D match, TRBD1 (5 bases). Deletions cut 0 bases from V and 1 base from J, with 9 bases between. The length of the CDR3 is 15 residues. Germline V gene data show CDR1 as MNHEY and CDR2 as SVGAGI. The CDR3 sequence is CASSYSGVGNYGYTF. In DNA form, the CDR3 reads TGTGCCAGCAGTTACTCGGGGGTGGGTAACTATGGCTACACCTTC.

The rearrangement links TRBV4-1 to TRBJ2-4; D remains ambiguous. The V gene lost 1 base and the J gene lost 1 base, with 11 bases spanning the gap. CDR3 size: 16 residues. Germline CDR1 and CDR2: MGHRA and YSYEKL. This CDR3 reads CASSQGRLGAKNIQYF. The DNA of the CDR3 is TGCGCCAGCAGCCAAGGAAGGCTGGGGGCCAAAAACATTCAGTACTTC.

Concerning this clone itself: This same CDR3 is encoded by further DNA sequences in the sample. The CDR3 loop reads CSAGGGGGYTF. CDR3 nucleotides: TGCAGCGCCGGGGGGGGCGGTGGCTACACCTTC. This chain connects TRBV29-1 to TRBJ1-2; possible D gene TRBD1, 6 bases. Germline V gives CDR1 SQVTM, CDR2 ANQGSEA. V gave up 7 bases and J gave up 7 bases, with 13 bases separating them. The CDR3 length is 11 residues.

The genes are TRBV15 and TRBJ2-7; weak D call: TRBD1 (6 bases). The germline V gene has CDR1 LNHNV and CDR2 YYDKDF (reference sequence). The CDR3 contains 13 residues. The ends were cut back, 3 bases at V and 12 bases at J, with 18 bases in the middle. The CDR3 DNA follows: TGTGCCACCAGCAGCGTTCAGGGGTCGAGTCTGTACGTC. The encoded protein is CATSSVQGSSLYV.

The chain joins TRBV30 to TRBJ1-2; 9 bases agree with TRBD1. Germline-derived CDR1 and CDR2 are GTSNPN and SVGIG (reference sequence). The CDR3 contains 14 residues. The V gene end was trimmed by 3 bases and the J gene end by 8 bases; junction bases not matched to a gene: 10. CDR3 sequence: CAWRKPGQGMGYTF. The DNA for the CDR3 is TGTGCCTGGAGGAAACCGGGACAGGGTATGGGCTACACCTTC.

CDR3: CASSTEAGFEAFF. CDR3 sequence (DNA): TGTGCCAGCTCTACAGAGGCCGGGTTTGAAGCTTTCTTT. The chain couples TRBV6-5 to TRBJ1-1; D is ambiguous. Germline V lookup: CDR1 MNHEY, CDR2 SVGAGI. The CDR3 extends over 13 amino acids. V was trimmed by 8 bases and J by 7 bases, leaving 17 bases between them.

The genes are TRBV13 and TRBJ1-1, with 7 bases aligning to TRBD1. This CDR3 contains 13 residues. The germline V gene has CDR1 PRHDT and CDR2 FYEKMQ (reference sequence). V shed 6 bases and J 1 base; nucleotides not matched to a gene: 2. CDR3 sequence reads: CASRRQGNTEAFF. CDR3 bases: TGTGCCAGCAGACGACAGGGGAACACTGAAGCTTTCTTT.

This clone was detected only once. This chain uses TRBV7-6 with TRBJ1-2, with a tentative D call TRBD1 (5 bases). V was trimmed by 4 bases and J by 3 bases, leaving 18 bases between them. There are 16 residues in the CDR3. Germline lookup yields CDR1 SGHVS and CDR2 FNYEAQ. The CDR3 nucleotides are TGTGCCAGCAGCTCCCAGTGGGGCGGCAGCTACTATGGCTACACCTTC. The encoded protein is CASSSQWGGSYYGYTF.

The CDR3 protein is CASSPTSRVYEQYF. For the CDR3, the DNA is TGTGCCAGCAGCCCCACGAGTAGGGTCTACGAGCAGTACTTC. The rearrangement uses TRBV7-2 and TRBJ2-7; D is unclear. The CDR3 totals 14 residues. Trimming took 5 bases from V and 3 from J, leaving 14 bases between them. CDR1 SGHTA and CDR2 FQGNSA come from the germline V gene.

The chain combines TRBV28 with TRBJ2-5, with 10 bases fitting TRBD1. The CDR3 sequence is 15 residues long. V gave up 6 bases and J gave up 5 bases; unmatched junction bases: 9. In germline, CDR1 is MDHEN, CDR2 SYDVKM. The CDR3 loop is CASSTPDRGRETQYF. The CDR3 DNA sequence: TGTGCCAGCAGCACACCCGACAGGGGGCGTGAGACCCAGTACTTC.

This chain uses TRBV5-6 with TRBJ1-2; D ambiguous. CDR1 is SGHDT, CDR2 YYEEEE, per germline. The CDR3 loop spans 15 amino acids. Trimming took off 0 bases at V and 6 bases at J, with 15 bases between the two ends. Here the CDR3 reads CASSLDWPLHHGYTF. The CDR3 region has the DNA TGTGCCAGCAGCTTGGATTGGCCCCTCCACCATGGCTACACCTTC.

The V gene is TRBV2, the J gene TRBJ2-3; 10 bases agree with TRBD2. CDR3 length: 15 residues. The V segment lost 1 base and the J segment 6 bases; nucleotides outside the gene matches: 4. Looked up from germline, CDR1 is SNHLY and CDR2 is FYNNEI. CDR3 bases: TGTGCCAGCAGTGAAGAGCGGGGGGGCCTGGATACGCAGTATTTT. This encodes CASSEERGGLDTQYF.

A single count supports this clone. The chain couples TRBV21-1 to TRBJ2-7; the DNA was not compared with TRBD2, the D call given in the table. TRBV21-1 is designated a pseudogene. This CDR3 is built from 16 residues. CDR3 DNA: TGTGCCAGCAGCAAAGAAACGGGGATAGAACCCTACGAGCAGTACGTC. This encodes CASSKETGIEPYEQYV.

The gene calls are TRBV29-1 and TRBJ2-1; TRBD2 is a possible D gene (6 bases). The CDR3 totals 14 residues. Germline V gene lookup returns CDR1 SQVTM and CDR2 ANQGSEA. V lost 5 bases to trimming and J lost 2 bases, with 13 bases between them. CDR3 nucleotide sequence: TGCAGCGTTACGTCGCGGGGCCCCTACAATGAGCAGTTCTTC. It specifies CSVTSRGPYNEQFF.

V usage is TRBV9 and J usage is TRBJ2-2; tentative D call: TRBD2 (6 bases). V was shortened by 0 bases and J by 3 bases, with 9 bases between the two germline ends. CDR3 size: 15 residues. Germline V lookup: CDR1 SGDLS, CDR2 YYNGEE. The CDR3 loop reads CASSVDRRDTGELFF. The CDR3, as DNA: TGTGCCAGCAGCGTAGATAGGAGGGACACCGGGGAGCTGTTTTTT.